Below are 29 T cell receptor beta chains sequenced from a single sample in a study of blood T cells in healthy people across ages. Using a J-beta primer mix together with a sample-barcoded 5' primer, a second PCR was run for roughly 7 to 12 cycles. MiXCR, applied by TCRdb to the 5' RACE reads, yields one record per CDR3 protein. Of fewer than 900,000 distinct CDR3 sequences listed, roughly 43% were seen once; the top ten hold 20% to 25%. Sequencing was performed on blood. These receptors all come from a woman aged 60-75 years in good health.

In this sample, this clonotype turned up a few times. Here the CDR3 DNA reads TGTGCCAGCAGTCCACGGGGGCCCCCAGGGACCCAGTACTTC. Its translation: CASSPRGPPGTQYF. This rearrangement joins TRBV6-6 to TRBJ2-5; either TRBD1 or TRBD2 may supply D (6 bases each). Germline V CDR1 and CDR2: MNHNY, SVGAGI (reference sequence). With 5 bases removed from V and 7 bases from J, the gap between germline ends came to 17 bases. The CDR3 length is 14 residues.

The chain couples TRBV21-1 to TRBJ2-5; the listed D gene, TRBD2, was not tested against the DNA. TRBV21-1 constitutes a pseudogene. The CDR3 is 13 amino acids. CDR3 region: CAILSGGYNEQYF. The CDR3 coding sequence is TGTGCCATACTTAGCGGAGGCTACAATGAGCAGTACTTC.

This clonotype was recorded a few times. This chain joins TRBV20-1 and TRBJ1-6, with TRBD1 as a possible D gene (6 bases). The CDR3 consists of 15 residues. The germline CDR1 and CDR2 sequences are DFQATT and SNEGSKA (reference sequence). The germline V and J ends were trimmed by 1 base and 1 base, with 8 bases remaining between them. The CDR3 bases are TGCAGTGCTAGAGGAGGGGGTTCCTATAATTCACCCCTCCACTTT. Protein product: CSARGGGSYNSPLHF.

This chain connects TRBV29-1 to TRBJ2-6; D gene uncertain. Germline values: CDR1 SQVTM, CDR2 ANQGSEA. This CDR3 contains 13 residues. The germline V and J ends were trimmed by 4 bases and 4 bases, with 8 bases remaining between them. CDR3 in DNA: TGCAGCGTTGCCACGCAGGGGGCCAACGTCCTGACTTTC. As protein: CSVATQGANVLTF.

DNA of the CDR3: TGCAGTGCTAGGGGGGGGGCCTCGTGGAATTCACCCCTCCACTTT. Its protein product is CSARGGASWNSPLHF. The genes are TRBV20-1 and TRBJ1-6, with a weak D call TRBD1 (6 bases). Germline assignment: CDR1 DFQATT and CDR2 SNEGSKA (reference sequence). V was trimmed by 3 bases and J by 7 bases, leaving 16 bases between them. This CDR3 has 15 amino acids.

As concerns this clonotype: This may come from a read error, since a much larger clone is one base off. The gene calls are TRBV2 and TRBJ2-4, with 9 bases that match TRBD1. Germline V lookup: CDR1 SNHLY, CDR2 FYNNEI. The CDR3 sequence is 17 residues long. Here the CDR3 DNA reads TGTGCCAGCAGTGATACCGGGACAGGGAAAGCCAAAAGCATTCAGTACTTC. The encoded protein is CASSDTGTGKAKSIQYF.

Only one count was recorded for this clonotype. The chain has TRBV11-2 and TRBJ2-5; a weak D match, TRBD2 (7 bases). Trimming left V 2 bases short and J 11 bases short, with 21 bases between. There are 15 residues in the CDR3. Germline assignment: CDR1 SGHAT and CDR2 FQNNGV. Here the CDR3 DNA reads TGTGCCAGCAGCTTACTTAGGGGGGGGGACAATGAGCAGTACTTC. Residues: CASSLLRGGDNEQYF.

This chain joins TRBV20-1 and TRBJ2-3; D is possibly TRBD2 (6 bases). Germline CDR1 reads DFQATT; CDR2 reads SNEGSKA (reference sequence). Trimming left V 1 base short and J 5 bases short, with 13 bases between. The CDR3 has 14 residues. The CDR3 loop reads CSARASGVRDTQYF. The DNA of the CDR3 is TGCAGTGCTAGAGCCTCGGGAGTGAGAGATACGCAGTATTTT.

This chain uses TRBV7-2 with TRBJ2-5; D unclear. CDR3 size: 14 residues. V was trimmed by 1 base and J by 4 bases, leaving 10 bases between them. Germline V CDR1 and CDR2: SGHTA, FQGNSA. This CDR3 is CASSLGGGIETQYF. The CDR3 DNA reads as TGTGCCAGCAGCTTAGGCGGCGGAATAGAGACCCAGTACTTC.

The rearrangement uses TRBV11-3 and TRBJ2-3; possible D gene TRBD2, 5 bases. Germline V gene lookup returns CDR1 SGHNT and CDR2 YENEEA. CDR3 length equals 14 residues. V was clipped by 5 bases and J by 6 bases, with 15 bases between them. The CDR3 spells CASSQLVTTDTQYF. The CDR3 DNA is TGTGCCAGCAGCCAACTAGTGACTACCGATACGCAGTATTTT.

The chain links TRBV7-2 to TRBJ2-2, with 8 bases aligning to TRBD1. The CDR3 covers 16 residues. Germline V CDR1 and CDR2: SGHTA, FQGNSA. V lost 4 bases and J lost 6; bases outside the gene matches: 10. CDR3: CASSSTGGLRAGELFF. Written as DNA, the CDR3 is TGTGCCAGCAGCTCAACAGGGGGTCTCCGGGCCGGGGAGCTGTTTTTT.

This clonotype showed up just a few times. J is TRBJ1-5 and V is TRBV29-1, with 7 bases matching TRBD1. V trimming: 6 bases; J trimming: 6 bases; junction bases outside the gene matches: 5. This CDR3 comprises 12 residues. Germline CDR1 SQVTM, CDR2 ANQGSEA. Written as DNA, the CDR3 is TGCAGCGTCCGACAGGGCGGTCAGCCCCAGCATTTT. It specifies CSVRQGGQPQHF.

This clonotype was seen more than once but under ten times. The rearrangement joins TRBV27 to TRBJ2-3; TRBD2 is a possible D gene (6 bases). The CDR3 runs to 15 residues. Trimming took 3 bases from V and 1 from J, leaving 11 bases between them. Per germline, CDR1 MNHEY and CDR2 SMNVEV (reference sequence). The chain's CDR3 is CASSLPASGTDTQYF. DNA of the CDR3: TGTGCCAGCAGTTTGCCGGCTAGCGGCACAGATACGCAGTATTTT.

The chain links TRBV7-7 to TRBJ2-3; D is perhaps TRBD1 or TRBD2 (6 bases each). CDR3 size: 15 residues. Germline V gene lookup returns CDR1 SSHAT and CDR2 FNYEAQ (reference sequence). V was clipped by 1 base and J by 2 bases, with 10 bases between them. CDR3 residues: CASSLDPGATDTQYF. CDR3 sequence (DNA): TGTGCCAGCAGCTTAGATCCGGGGGCCACAGATACGCAGTATTTT.

V and J are TRBV7-9 and TRBJ2-5, with D maybe TRBD1 (5 bases). V was trimmed by 5 bases and J by 2 bases, leaving 18 bases between them. Germline V gene data show CDR1 as SEHNR and CDR2 as FQNEAQ (reference sequence). The CDR3 totals 16 residues. In DNA form, the CDR3 reads TGTGCCAGCAGCACTTATGGTTCTAGGGGTCAAGAGACCCAGTACTTC. It encodes CASSTYGSRGQETQYF.

This chain connects TRBV13 to TRBJ2-5, with a tentative D call TRBD1 (6 bases). Deletions cut 5 bases from V and 8 bases from J, with 12 bases between. The CDR3 loop spans 12 amino acids. Germline V lookup: CDR1 PRHDT, CDR2 FYEKMQ (reference sequence). The CDR3 reads CASSIPRGTQYF. CDR3 nucleotides: TGTGCCAGCAGCATACCCAGGGGAACCCAGTACTTC.

This chain uses TRBV20-1 with TRBJ2-3; 10 nucleotides agree with TRBD2. J gave up 2 bases and V 6 bases, and 8 bases lay outside the gene matches. The germline V gene has CDR1 DFQATT and CDR2 SNEGSKA (reference sequence). The CDR3 spans 15 residues. CDR3 amino acids: CSAEASGSFTDTQYF. CDR3 nucleotide sequence: TGCAGTGCGGAGGCTAGCGGGAGTTTCACAGATACGCAGTATTTT.

This chain links TRBV4-2 with TRBJ2-1; 9 bases are a match to TRBD1. This CDR3 comprises 16 residues. Germline CDR1 LGHNA, CDR2 YNFKEQ. The trim removed 1 base at V and 3 bases at J, leaving 4 bases unmatched. The CDR3: CASSQVRQGGYNEQFF. The CDR3 DNA follows: TGTGCCAGCAGCCAAGTTCGACAGGGGGGCTACAATGAGCAGTTCTTC.

The chain recombines TRBV6-2 or TRBV6-3 with TRBJ2-3; D perhaps matches TRBD2 (6 bases). The germline gives CDR1 MNHEY, CDR2 SVGEGT. Trimming left V 4 bases short and J 4 bases short, with 12 bases between. This CDR3 has 14 amino acids. CDR3 nucleotide sequence: TGTGCCAGCAGTTTAGGACTAAATCCAGATACGCAGTATTTT. Protein product: CASSLGLNPDTQYF.

DNA of the CDR3: TGTGCCAGCAGTCCCGGGACAGGTTTTCTTGACTATGGCTACACCTTC. Protein product: CASSPGTGFLDYGYTF. The V and J genes are TRBV27 and TRBJ1-2; TRBD1 matches 8 bases. V dropped 5 bases and J dropped 3; count of bases not matched to a gene: 11. Per the germline V gene, CDR1 is MNHEY and CDR2 is SMNVEV (reference sequence). The CDR3 has 16 residues.

V and J are TRBV25-1 and TRBJ1-1; no clear D gene. This CDR3 contains 14 residues. V was shortened by 5 bases and J by 0 bases, with 10 bases between the two germline ends. Per the germline V gene, CDR1 is MGHDK and CDR2 is SYGVNS. The CDR3 protein is CASSPPSMNTEAFF. The CDR3 DNA reads as TGTGCCAGCAGTCCTCCGTCCATGAACACTGAAGCTTTCTTT. The full variable domain, in which reference TRBV25-1 and TRBJ1-1 provide the parts outside the CDR3, is EADIYQTPRYLVIGTGKKITLECSQTMGHDKMYWYQQDPGMELHLIHYSYGVNSTEKGDLSSESTVSRIRTEHFPLTLESARPSHTSQYLCASSPPSMNTEAFFGQGTRLTVV.

This clonotype came up a few times. J is TRBJ1-2 and V is TRBV20-1; the match to TRBD1 covers 10 bases. CDR3 size: 17 residues. V lost 3 bases to trimming and J lost 4 bases; unmatched junction nucleotides: 14. Germline V CDR1 and CDR2: DFQATT, SNEGSKA (reference sequence). This CDR3 reads CSAREEGQGPGFYGYTF. As DNA, the CDR3 is TGCAGTGCTAGGGAAGAGGGACAGGGGCCGGGATTCTATGGCTACACCTTC.

J is TRBJ2-1 and V is TRBV27, with D possibly TRBD2 on 5 matching bases. The CDR3 contains 19 residues. V lost 5 bases and J 1 base, leaving 24 bases between the germline ends. Germline V gene lookup returns CDR1 MNHEY and CDR2 SMNVEV (reference sequence). CDR3 sequence reads: CASSASTFPGSKSYNEQFF. CDR3 DNA sequence: TGTGCCAGCAGTGCATCAACCTTTCCGGGGTCCAAGTCCTACAATGAGCAGTTCTTC.

The chain has TRBV20-1 and TRBJ2-7; D remains ambiguous. This CDR3 spans 15 amino acids. Germline assignment: CDR1 DFQATT and CDR2 SNEGSKA (reference sequence). V lost 7 bases and J 0 bases, leaving 19 bases between the germline ends. The CDR3 region has the DNA TGCAGTGTCATGCATCCGGCCTGGAGCTCCTACGAGCAGTACTTC. The encoded protein is CSVMHPAWSSYEQYF.

This clonotype showed up just a few times. The chain recombines TRBV29-1 with TRBJ2-3; perhaps D is TRBD1 or TRBD2 (5 bases each). Germline CDR1 reads SQVTM; CDR2 reads ANQGSEA. Trimming shortened V by 7 bases and J by 5 bases, and 16 bases separated the two germline ends. This CDR3 contains 13 residues. CDR3 bases: TGCAGCGCTGGGGCAGCCGGGGTAGATACGCAGTATTTT. Protein: CSAGAAGVDTQYF.

The rearrangement links TRBV12-3 or TRBV12-4 to TRBJ2-3; perhaps TRBD2 as D (5 bases). The CDR3 consists of 17 residues. Trimming took 5 bases from V and 0 from J, leaving 18 bases between them. The CDR3 nucleotides are TGTGCCAGCAGTCCCCGGGGATACCGATCTAGCACAGATACGCAGTATTTT. Residues: CASSPRGYRSSTDTQYF.

This chain connects TRBV7-9 to TRBJ1-2; D is ambiguous. V was trimmed by 10 bases and J by 6 bases, leaving 12 bases between them. The CDR3 length is 11 residues. Germline CDR1 SEHNR, CDR2 FQNEAQ (reference sequence). The CDR3 sequence is CATLLGNGYTF. Here the CDR3 DNA reads TGTGCCACCTTGCTGGGAAATGGCTACACCTTC. Drawing the rest from reference TRBV7-9 and TRBJ1-2, the complete variable domain is DTGVSQNPRHKITKRGQNVTFRCDPISEHNRLYWYRQTLGQGPEFLTYFQNEAQLEKSRLLSDRFSAERPKGSFSTLEIQRTEQGDSAMYLCATLLGNGYTFGSGTRLTVV.

Regarding this clonotype: Sequence at one end of the junction differs from germline and may be a read error. The chain links TRBV6-2 or TRBV6-3 to TRBJ2-3, with 12 positions matching TRBD1. The CDR3 is made up of 16 amino acids. Germline CDR1 reads MNHEY; CDR2 reads SVGEGT. The DNA for the CDR3 is TGTACCAGCAGTTACGCGGGACAGGGGGCGGTAAATACGCAGTATTTT. Translating it yields CTSSYAGQGAVNTQYF.

This clonotype was recorded once. The V and J genes are TRBV20-1 and TRBJ1-2; the D gene is possibly TRBD1 (5 bases). Germline V CDR1 and CDR2: DFQATT, SNEGSKA (reference sequence). Trimming took 3 bases from V and 4 from J, leaving 15 bases between them. The CDR3 is 14 amino acids. The CDR3 DNA sequence: TGCAGTGCTAGCCGCGGGGACCCCTCCTATGGCTACACCTTC. Its translation is CSASRGDPSYGYTF.